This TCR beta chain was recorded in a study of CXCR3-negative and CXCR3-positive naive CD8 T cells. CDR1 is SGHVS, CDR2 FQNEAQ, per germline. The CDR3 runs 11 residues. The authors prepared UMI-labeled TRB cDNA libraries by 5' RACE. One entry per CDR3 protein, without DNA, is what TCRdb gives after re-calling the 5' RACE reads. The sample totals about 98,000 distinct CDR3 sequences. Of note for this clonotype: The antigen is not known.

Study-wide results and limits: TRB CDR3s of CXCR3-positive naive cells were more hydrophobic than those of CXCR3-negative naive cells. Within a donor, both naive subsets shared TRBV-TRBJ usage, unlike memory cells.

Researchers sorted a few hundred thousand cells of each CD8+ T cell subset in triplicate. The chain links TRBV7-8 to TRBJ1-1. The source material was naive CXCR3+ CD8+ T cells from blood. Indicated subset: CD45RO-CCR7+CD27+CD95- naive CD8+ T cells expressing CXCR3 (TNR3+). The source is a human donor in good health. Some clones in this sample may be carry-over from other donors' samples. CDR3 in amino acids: CASQANTEAFF.